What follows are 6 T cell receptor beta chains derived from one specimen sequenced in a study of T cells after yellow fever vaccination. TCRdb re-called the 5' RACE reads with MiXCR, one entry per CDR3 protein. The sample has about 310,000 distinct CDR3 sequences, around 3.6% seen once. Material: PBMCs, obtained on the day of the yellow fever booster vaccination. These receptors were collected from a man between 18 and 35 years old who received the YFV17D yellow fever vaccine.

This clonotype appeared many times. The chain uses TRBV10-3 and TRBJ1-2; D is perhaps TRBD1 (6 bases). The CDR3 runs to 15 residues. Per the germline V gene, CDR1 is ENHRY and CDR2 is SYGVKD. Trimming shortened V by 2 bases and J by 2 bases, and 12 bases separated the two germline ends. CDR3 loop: CAISEARGPNYGYTF. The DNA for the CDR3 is TGTGCCATCAGTGAGGCCAGGGGACCCAACTATGGCTACACCTTC.

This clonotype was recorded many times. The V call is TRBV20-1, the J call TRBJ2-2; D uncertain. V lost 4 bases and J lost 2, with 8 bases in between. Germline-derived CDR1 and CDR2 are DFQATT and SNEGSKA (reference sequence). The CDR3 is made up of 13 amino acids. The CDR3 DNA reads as TGCAGTGCTACTGCGGCAAACACCGGGGAGCTGTTTTTT. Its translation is CSATAANTGELFF.

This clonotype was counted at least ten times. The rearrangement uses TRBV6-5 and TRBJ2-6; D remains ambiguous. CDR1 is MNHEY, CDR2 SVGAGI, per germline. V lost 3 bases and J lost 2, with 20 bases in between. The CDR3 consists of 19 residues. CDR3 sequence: CASSYSSEDENPGANVLTF. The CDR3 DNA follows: TGTGCCAGCAGTTATAGTTCAGAGGACGAGAACCCTGGGGCCAACGTCCTGACTTTC.

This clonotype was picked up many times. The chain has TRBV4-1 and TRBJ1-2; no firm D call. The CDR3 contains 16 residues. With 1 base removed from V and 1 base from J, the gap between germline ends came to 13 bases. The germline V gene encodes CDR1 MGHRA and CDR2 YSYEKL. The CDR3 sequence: CASSQVREVLNYGYTF. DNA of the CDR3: TGCGCCAGCAGCCAAGTTAGGGAGGTCCTTAACTATGGCTACACCTTC.

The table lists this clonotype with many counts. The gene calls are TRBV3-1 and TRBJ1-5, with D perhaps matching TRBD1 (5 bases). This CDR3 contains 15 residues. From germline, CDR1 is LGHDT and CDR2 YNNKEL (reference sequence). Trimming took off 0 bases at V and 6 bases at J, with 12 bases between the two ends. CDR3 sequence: CASSQDLVQGQPQHF. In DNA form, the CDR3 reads TGTGCCAGCAGCCAAGATCTTGTTCAGGGTCAGCCCCAGCATTTT. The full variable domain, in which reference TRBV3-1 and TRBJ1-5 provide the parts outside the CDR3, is DTAVSQTPKYLVTQMGNDKSIKCEQNLGHDTMYWYKQDSKKFLKIMFSYNNKELIINETVPNRFSPKSPDKAHLNLHINSLELGDSAVYFCASSQDLVQGQPQHFGDGTRLSIL.

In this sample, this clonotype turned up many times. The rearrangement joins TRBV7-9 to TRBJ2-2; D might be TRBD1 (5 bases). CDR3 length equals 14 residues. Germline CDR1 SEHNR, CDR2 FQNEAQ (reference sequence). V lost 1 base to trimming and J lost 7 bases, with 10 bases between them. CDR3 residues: CASSLGTQNGELFF. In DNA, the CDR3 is TGTGCCAGCAGCTTAGGGACACAAAACGGGGAGCTGTTTTTT.